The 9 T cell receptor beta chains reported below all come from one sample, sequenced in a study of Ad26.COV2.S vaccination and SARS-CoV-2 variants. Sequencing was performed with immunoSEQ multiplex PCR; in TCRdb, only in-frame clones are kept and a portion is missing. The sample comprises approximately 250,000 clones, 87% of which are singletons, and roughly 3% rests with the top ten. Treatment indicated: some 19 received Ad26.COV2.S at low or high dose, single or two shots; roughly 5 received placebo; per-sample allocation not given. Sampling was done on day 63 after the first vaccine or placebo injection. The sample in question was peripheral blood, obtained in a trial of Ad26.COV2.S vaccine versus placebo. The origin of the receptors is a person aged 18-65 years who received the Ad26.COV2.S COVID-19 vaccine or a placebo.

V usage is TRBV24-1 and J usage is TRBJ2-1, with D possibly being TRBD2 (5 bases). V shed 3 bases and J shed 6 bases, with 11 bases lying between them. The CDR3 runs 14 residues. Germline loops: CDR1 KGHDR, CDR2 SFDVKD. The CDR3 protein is CATSDAITSNEQFF. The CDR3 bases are TGTGCCACCAGTGATGCGATTACTAGCAATGAGCAGTTCTTC.

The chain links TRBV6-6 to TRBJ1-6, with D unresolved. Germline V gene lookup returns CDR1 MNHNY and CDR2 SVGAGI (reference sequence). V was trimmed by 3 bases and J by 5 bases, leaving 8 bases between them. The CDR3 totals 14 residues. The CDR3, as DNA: TGTGCCAGCAGTTATTTGGGAGATAATTCACCCCTCCACTTT. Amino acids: CASSYLGDNSPLHF.

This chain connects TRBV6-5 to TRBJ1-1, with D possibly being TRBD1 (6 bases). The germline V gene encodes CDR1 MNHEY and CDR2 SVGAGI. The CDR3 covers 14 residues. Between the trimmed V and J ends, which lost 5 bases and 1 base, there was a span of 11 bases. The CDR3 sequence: CASSRSGENTEAFF. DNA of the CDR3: TGTGCCAGCAGTCGGTCAGGGGAGAACACTGAAGCTTTCTTT.

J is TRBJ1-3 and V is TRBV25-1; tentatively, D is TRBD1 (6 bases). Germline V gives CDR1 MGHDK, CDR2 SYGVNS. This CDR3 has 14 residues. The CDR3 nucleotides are TGTGCGAGGGGGGCAGCAAACTCTGGAAACACCATATATTTT. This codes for CARGAANSGNTIYF.

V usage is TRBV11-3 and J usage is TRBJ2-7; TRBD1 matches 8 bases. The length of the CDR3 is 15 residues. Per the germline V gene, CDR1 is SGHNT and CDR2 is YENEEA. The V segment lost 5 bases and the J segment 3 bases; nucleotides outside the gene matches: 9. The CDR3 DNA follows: TGTGCCAGCAGCCCCCAGGGGGCTCAAGGCTACGAGCAGTACGTC. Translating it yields CASSPQGAQGYEQYV.

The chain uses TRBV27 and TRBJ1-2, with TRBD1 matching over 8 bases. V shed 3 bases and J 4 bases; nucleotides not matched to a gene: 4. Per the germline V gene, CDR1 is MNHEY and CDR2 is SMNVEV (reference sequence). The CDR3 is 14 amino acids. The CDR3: CASSFQGASYGYTF. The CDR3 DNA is TGTGCCAGCAGTTTTCAGGGGGCTAGCTATGGCTACACCTTC.

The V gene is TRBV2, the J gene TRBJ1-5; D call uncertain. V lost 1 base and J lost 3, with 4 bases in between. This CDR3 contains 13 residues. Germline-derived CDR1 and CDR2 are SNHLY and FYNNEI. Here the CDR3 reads CASSEVPNQPQHF. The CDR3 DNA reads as TGTGCCAGCAGTGAAGTTCCCAATCAGCCCCAGCATTTT.

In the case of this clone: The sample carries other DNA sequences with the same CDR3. CDR3 coding DNA: TGTGCCAGCAGTTACTACTCCCAGGGGGATTCACCCCTCCACTTT. Protein product: CASSYYSQGDSPLHF. The chain couples TRBV6-5 to TRBJ1-6, with 7 bases matching TRBD1. CDR1 and CDR2 from the germline V gene are MNHEY and SVGAGI. The V segment lost 1 base and the J segment 8 bases; nucleotides outside the gene matches: 5. This CDR3 has 15 residues.

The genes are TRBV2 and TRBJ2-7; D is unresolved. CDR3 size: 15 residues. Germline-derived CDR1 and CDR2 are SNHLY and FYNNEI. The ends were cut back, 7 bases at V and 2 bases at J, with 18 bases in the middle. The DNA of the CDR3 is TGTGCCAGCAACCCGAGTCCTTCTGGTGCCTACGAGCAGTACTTC. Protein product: CASNPSPSGAYEQYF.